A selection of T cell receptor beta chains follows, all from one sample in a study of Graves' ophthalmopathy and Graves' hyperthyroidism. TCRdb re-called the multiplex PCR reads with MiXCR, one entry per CDR3 protein. The sample consists of 680,000 or so distinct CDR3 sequences, over 20% of them appearing once. The sequenced sample consisted of peripheral blood. These receptors originate from a woman in her late teens or twenties with stable Graves' hyperthyroidism. Some clones in this sample may be carry-over from other donors' samples. The CDR3 runs from the conserved cysteine through the conserved F or W. The D gene is left open where the match is weak. Where a row states a size, it is once, few, many or the class of an expanded clone; other rows omit it.

abundance	d_gene	v_gene	j_gene	CDR3aa	CDR3nt
-	TRBD1	TRBV24-1	TRBJ1-6	CATTPDRGNSPLHF	TGTGCCACCACCCCTGACAGGGGAAATTCACCCCTCCACTTT
-	TRBD1	TRBV11-2	TRBJ1-2	CASSLGGQGIGYGYTF	TGTGCCAGCAGCTTAGGCGGACAGGGTATCGGCTATGGCTACACCTTC
many	-	TRBV2	TRBJ2-7	CATKPGHSSYEQYF	TGTGCCACCAAACCGGGACACAGCTCCTACGAGCAGTACTTC
few	TRBD1	TRBV11-2	TRBJ1-1	CASSLLTGSNTEACF	TGTGCCAGCAGCTTGTTGACAGGGTCGAACACTGAAGCTTGCTTT
-	-	TRBV7-2	TRBJ2-7	CASSGFGVHEQYF	TGTGCCAGCAGCGGTTTTGGGGTCCACGAGCAGTACTTC
few	TRBD1	TRBV29-1	TRBJ1-4	CSVLVGQGNEKLFF	TGCAGCGTTTTAGTGGGACAGGGGAATGAAAAACTGTTTTTT
many	TRBD1	TRBV20-1	TRBJ2-7	CSASDRGWVYEQYF	TGCAGTGCAAGCGACAGGGGCTGGGTCTACGAGCAGTACTTC
many	-	TRBV13	TRBJ1-2	CASAGASNYGYTF	TGTGCCAGCGCGGGGGCGTCTAACTATGGCTACACCTTC
-	TRBD1	TRBV12-3/TRBV12-4	TRBJ2-5	CASSSPDRERETQYF	TGTGCCAGCAGTTCTCCGGACAGGGAACGAGAGACCCAGTACTTC
many	TRBD1	TRBV12-3/TRBV12-4	TRBJ2-5	CASSSRTGKETQYF	TGTGCCAGCAGTTCACGGACAGGGAAGGAGACCCAGTACTTC
-	-	TRBV19	TRBJ2-6	CASRMDSGANVLTF	TGTGCCAGTAGGATGGACTCTGGGGCCAACGTCCTGACTTTC
many	TRBD2	TRBV6-2/TRBV6-3	TRBJ2-7	CASSYSTSVQDEQYF	TGTGCCAGCAGTTACTCTACTAGCGTTCAGGACGAGCAGTACTTC
-	-	TRBV6-1	TRBJ1-1	CASSGGQRKAFF	TGTGCCAGCAGTGGCGGACAACGAAAAGCTTTCTTT
many	TRBD2	TRBV6-1	TRBJ2-2	CASSEIPSGAGELFF	TGTGCCAGCAGTGAAATCCCTAGCGGCGCCGGGGAGCTGTTTTTT
many	TRBD2	TRBV6-1	TRBJ2-5	CASSTGLLQETQYF	TGTGCCAGCAGCACGGGACTACTTCAAGAGACCCAGTACTTC
many	-	TRBV7-9	TRBJ1-6	CASSLGTGLPNSPLHF	TGTGCCAGCAGCTTAGGAACAGGGCTCCCAAATTCACCCCTCCACTTT
few	-	TRBV6-1	TRBJ1-2	CASIQGGGLYYGYTF	TGTGCCAGCATCCAGGGAGGCGGATTATACTATGGCTACACCTTC
few	-	TRBV30	TRBJ1-6	CAWSDGGFGSLHF	TGTGCCTGGAGTGACGGGGGTTTCGGGTCCCTCCACTTT
many	-	TRBV6-5	TRBJ2-5	CASSYSPGEETQYF	TGTGCCAGCAGTTACTCCCCAGGCGAGGAGACCCAGTACTTC
many	-	TRBV12-3/TRBV12-4	TRBJ1-5	CASSSTSQKNQPQHF	TGTGCCAGCAGTTCGACGTCACAGAAAAATCAGCCCCAGCATTTT
-	TRBD2	TRBV12-3/TRBV12-4	TRBJ2-5	CASSGLAGGTLETQYF	TGTGCCAGCAGCGGACTAGCGGGAGGCACCCTGGAGACCCAGTACTTC
few	TRBD2	TRBV12-5	TRBJ2-2	CASGLFSGGSRGELFF	TGTGCTAGTGGTCTCTTTAGCGGGGGCTCCAGAGGGGAGCTGTTTTTT
many	TRBD1	TRBV6-1	TRBJ2-7	CASSGPGTVSYEQYF	TGTGCCAGCAGTGGCCCGGGGACAGTCTCCTACGAGCAGTACTTC
many	TRBD1	TRBV2	TRBJ1-2	CASFEGQGRGYGYTF	TGTGCCAGCTTCGAAGGACAGGGGCGAGGCTATGGCTACACCTTC
many	-	TRBV30	TRBJ2-2	CAWTERAKGRTGELFF	TGTGCCTGGACAGAGAGGGCCAAGGGGCGGACCGGGGAGCTGTTTTTT
many	-	TRBV12-3/TRBV12-4	TRBJ2-3	CASSPLTGSTDTQYF	TGTGCCAGCAGTCCATTGACGGGTAGCACAGATACGCAGTATTTT
few	TRBD2	TRBV6-1	TRBJ2-7	CASSEEASGSYEQYF	TGTGCCAGCAGTGAAGAGGCTAGCGGGAGCTACGAGCAGTACTTC
few	-	TRBV5-1	TRBJ2-6	CASSFLGTGANVLTF	TGCGCCAGCAGCTTTTTGGGCACTGGGGCCAACGTCCTGACTTTC
many	-	TRBV6-5	TRBJ1-1	CASSSQGNEAFF	TGTGCCAGCAGTTCACAGGGTAATGAAGCTTTCTTT
-	-	TRBV12-3/TRBV12-4	TRBJ1-2	CASSPYTGRGYTF	TGTGCCAGCAGCCCATACACAGGGCGTGGCTACACCTTC
many	-	TRBV28	TRBJ1-2	CASRPRSGYGYTF	TGTGCCAGCAGACCCCGATCGGGCTATGGCTACACCTTC